The 20 T cell receptor beta chains reported below all come from one sample, sequenced in a study of T cells in localized non-small cell lung cancer. Profiled with immunoSEQ multiplex PCR; TCRdb holds only in-frame clones, not every one. The sample contains more than 2,000 clones, roughly 20% of which appear only once. The sample consisted of lung tumor tissue, taken before any cancer treatment. These TCRs come from a woman between 40 and 69 years old with stage I lung adenocarcinoma.

This clone was recorded a few times. The J gene is TRBJ1-1, the V gene TRBV23-1; D call uncertain. TRBV23-1 has ORF status, its function being uncertain. The CDR3 totals 13 residues. V lost 6 bases to trimming and J lost 8 bases, with 16 bases between them. Here the CDR3 DNA reads TGCGCCAGCAGCTTCCCAGGCCCGGGCGAAGCTTTCTTT. Amino acid sequence: CASSFPGPGEAFF.

This clone is termed medium-sized. The chain uses TRBV28 and TRBJ1-2; TRBD1 is a possible D gene (5 bases). Germline V gene data show CDR1 as MDHEN and CDR2 as SYDVKM. Trimming removed 8 bases at V and 2 bases at J, with 9 bases between. This CDR3 spans 12 amino acids. The CDR3 bases are TGTGCCAGCGGAGGGGAGAACTATGGCTACACCTTC. Protein sequence: CASGGENYGYTF.

The V call is TRBV19, the J call TRBJ1-2; 7 bases match TRBD1. J lost 4 bases, V lost 0 bases, and 5 bases had no gene match. The CDR3 extends over 15 amino acids. The germline CDR1 and CDR2 sequences are LNHDA and SQIVND (reference sequence). The CDR3 coding sequence is TGTGCCAGTAGTATAGACCTCCGGGACAGCTATGGCTACACCTTC. Amino acid sequence: CASSIDLRDSYGYTF.

This clone was seen a single time. V and J are TRBV29-1 and TRBJ2-6, with D uncertain. Deletions cut 6 bases from V and 0 bases from J, with 12 bases between. Germline assignment: CDR1 SQVTM and CDR2 ANQGSEA. The CDR3 has 15 residues. CDR3 region: CSVRATSSGANVLTF. The CDR3 region has the DNA TGCAGCGTCCGTGCCACCTCCTCTGGGGCCAACGTCCTGACTTTC.

A few counts support this clone. The DNA for the CDR3 is TGTGCCAGCAGTTCCTGGAAGAGCTCCTACAATGAGCAGTTCTTC. The encoded protein is CASSSWKSSYNEQFF. J is TRBJ2-1 and V is TRBV6-8; unclear D gene. This CDR3 spans 15 amino acids. From germline, CDR1 is MNHGY and CDR2 SAAAGT. V lost 4 bases and J 0 bases, leaving 10 bases between the germline ends.

The V call is TRBV19, the J call TRBJ2-2; no firm D call. Trimming cost V 9 bases and J 0 bases, with 8 bases left between them. Germline CDR1 is LNHDA and CDR2 is SQIVND (reference sequence). The CDR3 covers 13 residues. The chain's CDR3 is CASEKTNTGELFF. CDR3 sequence (DNA): TGTGCCAGCGAAAAAACGAACACCGGGGAGCTGTTTTTT.

Sample share makes this clone medium-sized. The chain combines TRBV6-8 with TRBJ1-1; D is perhaps TRBD1 (5 bases). Per the germline V gene, CDR1 is MNHGY and CDR2 is SAAAGT. V was clipped by 2 bases and J by 6 bases, with 22 bases between them. There are 17 residues in the CDR3. CDR3 protein: CASSYHDGGGFLAEAFF. The CDR3 nucleotides are TGTGCCAGCAGTTACCATGACGGGGGAGGGTTTTTGGCTGAAGCTTTCTTT.

This chain uses TRBV11-3 with TRBJ2-2, with D perhaps TRBD1 (6 bases). Germline V gene data show CDR1 as SGHNT and CDR2 as YENEEA. The V and J ends lost 1 base and 0 bases respectively, with 9 bases between them. The CDR3 extends over 16 amino acids. CDR3 sequence reads: CASSLVWGPNTGELFF. For the CDR3, the DNA is TGTGCCAGCAGCTTAGTATGGGGGCCGAACACCGGGGAGCTGTTTTTT.

This sequence joins TRBV19 and TRBJ2-2; D ambiguous. The V end lost 4 bases, the J end lost 6 bases, and 12 bases lay between the germline ends. Germline CDR1 reads LNHDA; CDR2 reads SQIVND (reference sequence). The CDR3 length is 14 residues. CDR3 nucleotides: TGTGCCAGTAGTAGCTTAGGCGGATCCGGGGAGCTGTTTTTT. It translates to CASSSLGGSGELFF. The full variable domain, completed using reference TRBV19 and TRBJ2-2, is DGGITQSPKYLFRKEGQNVTLSCEQNLNHDAMYWYRQDPGQGLRLIYYSQIVNDFQKGDIAEGYSVSREKKESFPLTVTSAQKNPTAFYLCASSSLGGSGELFFGEGSRLTVL.

This clone is judged medium-sized. The rearrangement links TRBV9 to TRBJ1-1; 9 bases match TRBD1. CDR1 and CDR2 (germline): SGDLS, YYNGEE. V shed 4 bases, J shed 5 bases, and the junction held 3 bases outside the gene matches. The CDR3 has 13 residues. CDR3 residues: CASSLGTGTEAFF. The DNA for the CDR3 is TGTGCCAGCAGCCTCGGGACAGGGACTGAAGCTTTCTTT.

This chain links TRBV11-3 with TRBJ2-7; TRBD2 aligns across 7 bases. The germline V gene encodes CDR1 SGHNT and CDR2 YENEEA. V shed 5 bases, J shed 3 bases, and the junction held 7 bases outside the gene matches. The CDR3 runs to 14 residues. CDR3 in DNA: TGTGCCAGCAGCGCCGCCGGGACTAACTACGAGCAGTACTTC. This encodes CASSAAGTNYEQYF.

This clone was detected a few times. The CDR3 spells CASSSPGDSSTDTQYF. The CDR3 DNA reads TGTGCCAGCAGCTCTCCAGGCGACTCTAGCACAGATACGCAGTATTTT. The rearrangement links TRBV9 to TRBJ2-3; D uncertain. Trimming shortened V by 4 bases and J by 0 bases, and 15 bases separated the two germline ends. The CDR3 has 16 residues. Germline lookup yields CDR1 SGDLS and CDR2 YYNGEE.

The J gene is TRBJ2-7, the V gene TRBV11-3; 9 nucleotides line up with TRBD2. Losses at the gene ends were 5 bases for V and 7 bases for J; bases not matched to a gene: 12. This CDR3 spans 15 amino acids. Germline CDR1 is SGHNT and CDR2 is YENEEA. The CDR3 is CASSTPRAGGEEQYF. CDR3 DNA: TGTGCCAGCAGCACCCCACGAGCGGGGGGAGAAGAGCAGTACTTC. Full variable domain (outside the CDR3, taken from reference TRBV11-3 and TRBJ2-7): EAGVVQSPRYKIIEKKQPVAFWCNPISGHNTLYWYLQNLGQGPELLIRYENEEAVDDSQLPKDRFSAERLKGVDSTLKIQPAELGDSAVYLCASSTPRAGGEEQYFGPGTRLTVT.

This clone appeared a few times. The J gene is TRBJ1-1, the V gene TRBV18; the D is unclear. CDR1 is KGHSH and CDR2 is LQKENI in the germline V gene. The V end was cut by 2 bases, the J end by 4 bases, with 11 bases between. The CDR3 consists of 14 residues. Here the CDR3 reads CASSPLRVGTEAFF. The CDR3, as DNA: TGTGCCAGCTCACCATTAAGGGTGGGCACTGAAGCTTTCTTT.

This clone was picked up a small number of times. The V gene is TRBV7-1, the J gene TRBJ1-1; 7 bases agree with TRBD1. TRBV7-1 is recorded as an ORF, its role being uncertain. There are 13 residues in the CDR3. J lost 5 bases, V lost 6 bases, and 6 bases had no gene match. CDR3 sequence reads: CASRFTGDTEAFF. CDR3 in DNA: TGTGCCAGCAGGTTTACAGGGGATACTGAAGCTTTCTTT.

This clone was counted between two and nine times. J is TRBJ2-4 and V is TRBV6-8; D call uncertain. The CDR3 has 13 amino acids. Trimming removed 8 bases from V and 4 bases from J, with 12 bases in between. Germline values: CDR1 MNHGY, CDR2 SAAAGT. CDR3 protein: CASVLDAKNIQYF. CDR3 bases: TGTGCCAGCGTCTTGGATGCTAAAAACATTCAGTACTTC.

The chain couples TRBV19 to TRBJ1-2; the match to TRBD1 covers 10 bases. This CDR3 contains 16 residues. From germline, CDR1 is LNHDA and CDR2 SQIVND (reference sequence). V gave up 4 bases and J gave up 1 base; unmatched junction bases: 6. CDR3: CASSKAGTGVNYGYTF. Here the CDR3 DNA reads TGTGCCAGTAGTAAGGCCGGGACAGGGGTTAACTATGGCTACACCTTC.

The gene calls are TRBV19 and TRBJ1-3; no firm D call. V was trimmed by 6 bases and J by 6 bases, leaving 12 bases between them. CDR3 length: 13 amino acids. CDR1 is LNHDA and CDR2 is SQIVND in the germline V gene (reference sequence). This CDR3 is CASSSRATNTIYF. CDR3 bases: TGTGCCAGTAGCTCCCGGGCGACAAACACCATATATTTT.

V usage is TRBV30 and J usage is TRBJ2-5; D is possibly TRBD2 (7 bases). The germline gives CDR1 GTSNPN, CDR2 SVGIG (reference sequence). V was pared by 5 bases and J by 1 base, with 11 bases between. This CDR3 has 13 amino acids. CDR3 protein: CAWERGGQETQYF. DNA of the CDR3: TGTGCCTGGGAGAGGGGGGGCCAAGAGACCCAGTACTTC.

The chain recombines TRBV15 with TRBJ2-3, with D unresolved. Trimming took 1 base from V and 2 from J, leaving 7 bases between them. The germline V gene has CDR1 LNHNV and CDR2 YYDKDF (reference sequence). The CDR3 has 14 amino acids. CDR3 nucleotide sequence: TGTGCCACCAGCAGAGTGGCCTACACAGATACGCAGTATTTT. It codes for CATSRVAYTDTQYF.